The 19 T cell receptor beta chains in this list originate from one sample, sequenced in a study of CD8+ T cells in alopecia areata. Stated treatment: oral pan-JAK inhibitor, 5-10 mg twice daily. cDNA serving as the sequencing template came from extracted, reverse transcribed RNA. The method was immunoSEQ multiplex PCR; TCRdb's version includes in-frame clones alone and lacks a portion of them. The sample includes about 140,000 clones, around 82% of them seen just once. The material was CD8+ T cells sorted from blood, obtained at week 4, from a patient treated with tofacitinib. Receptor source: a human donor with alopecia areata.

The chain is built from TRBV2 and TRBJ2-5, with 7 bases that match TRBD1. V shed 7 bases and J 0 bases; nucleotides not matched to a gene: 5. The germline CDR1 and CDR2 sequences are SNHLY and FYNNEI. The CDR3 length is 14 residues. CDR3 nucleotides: TGTGCCAGCATTGATGACAGGGACCAAGAGACCCAGTACTTC. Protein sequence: CASIDDRDQETQYF.

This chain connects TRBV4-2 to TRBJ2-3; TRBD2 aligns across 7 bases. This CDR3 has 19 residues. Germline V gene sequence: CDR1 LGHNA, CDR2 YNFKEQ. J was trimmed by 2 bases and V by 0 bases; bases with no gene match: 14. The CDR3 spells CASSQDLGGVPPFTDTQYF. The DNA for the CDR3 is TGTGCCAGCAGCCAAGATTTGGGGGGGGTCCCTCCCTTCACAGATACGCAGTATTTT.

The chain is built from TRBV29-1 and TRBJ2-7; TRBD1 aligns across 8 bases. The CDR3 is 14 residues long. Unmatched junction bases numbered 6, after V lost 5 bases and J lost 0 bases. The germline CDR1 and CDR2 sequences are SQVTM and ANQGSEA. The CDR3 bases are TGCAGCGTTAGACAGGGGACCCGCTCCTACGAGCAGTACTTC. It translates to CSVRQGTRSYEQYF.

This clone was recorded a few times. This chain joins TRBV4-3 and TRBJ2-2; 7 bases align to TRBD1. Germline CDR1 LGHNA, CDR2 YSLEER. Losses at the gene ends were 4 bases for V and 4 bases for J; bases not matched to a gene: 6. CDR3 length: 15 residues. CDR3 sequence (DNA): TGCGCCAGCAGCCCAATACAGGGGAGCACCGGGGAGCTGTTTTTT. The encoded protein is CASSPIQGSTGELFF.

The CDR3 DNA is TGTGCCAGCAGTGAAGCGCCGTTCGGGGTCCCCGGAAACACCATATATTTT. Translated: CASSEAPFGVPGNTIYF. This rearrangement joins TRBV6-1 to TRBJ1-3, with D unresolved. The V gene lost 0 bases and the J gene lost 4 bases, with 16 bases spanning the gap. Per the germline V gene, CDR1 is MNHNS and CDR2 is SASEGT. CDR3 size: 17 residues.

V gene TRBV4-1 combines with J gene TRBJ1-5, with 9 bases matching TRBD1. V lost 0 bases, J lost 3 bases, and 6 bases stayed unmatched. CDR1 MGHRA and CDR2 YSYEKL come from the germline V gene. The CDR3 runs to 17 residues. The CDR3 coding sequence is TGCGCCAGCAGCCAAGAACCGGGACAGGGTTCCAATCAGCCCCAGCATTTT. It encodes CASSQEPGQGSNQPQHF.

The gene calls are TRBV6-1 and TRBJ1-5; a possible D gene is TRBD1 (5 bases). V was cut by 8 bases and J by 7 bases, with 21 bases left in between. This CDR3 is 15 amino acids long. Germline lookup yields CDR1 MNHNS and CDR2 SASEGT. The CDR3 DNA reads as TGTGCCAGCGATCTCAAGGAGGGGATCGGCCAGCCCCAGCATTTT. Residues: CASDLKEGIGQPQHF.

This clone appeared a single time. As DNA, the CDR3 is TGTGCCAGCTCATCATACCAGGGGGCGATCACCGGGGAGCTGTTTTTT. This codes for CASSSYQGAITGELFF. This chain uses TRBV18 with TRBJ2-2; TRBD1 agrees at 8 bases. CDR3 length: 16 residues. The J segment lost 4 bases and the V segment lost 5 bases, leaving 9 bases of the junction unmatched. Germline-derived CDR1 and CDR2 are KGHSH and LQKENI. Together with reference TRBV18 and TRBJ2-2, the CDR3 gives the full variable domain: NAGVMQNPRHLVRRRGQEARLRCSPMKGHSHVYWYRQLPEEGLKFMVYLQKENIIDESGMPKERFSAEFPKEGPSILRIQQVVRGDSAAYFCASSSYQGAITGELFFGEGSRLTVL.

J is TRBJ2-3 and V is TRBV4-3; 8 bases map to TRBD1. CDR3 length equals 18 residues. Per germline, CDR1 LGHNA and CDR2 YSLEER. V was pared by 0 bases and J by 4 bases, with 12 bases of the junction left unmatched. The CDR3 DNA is TGCGCCAGCAGCCAAGACCCCACGCAGGGGGCTAGCCCAGATACGCAGTATTTT. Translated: CASSQDPTQGASPDTQYF.

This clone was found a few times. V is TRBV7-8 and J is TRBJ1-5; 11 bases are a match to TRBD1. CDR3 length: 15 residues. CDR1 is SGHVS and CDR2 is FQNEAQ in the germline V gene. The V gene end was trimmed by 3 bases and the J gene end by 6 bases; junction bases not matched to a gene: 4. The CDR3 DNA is TGTGCCAGCAGCTTGGATGGGACAGGGGGTCAGCCCCAGCATTTT. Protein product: CASSLDGTGGQPQHF.

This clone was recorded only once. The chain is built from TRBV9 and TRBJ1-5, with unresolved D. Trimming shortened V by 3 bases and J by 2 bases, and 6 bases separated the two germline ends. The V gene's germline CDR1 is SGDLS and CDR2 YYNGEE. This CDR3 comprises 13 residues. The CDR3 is CASSDEGNQPQHF. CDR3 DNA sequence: TGTGCCAGCAGCGACGAGGGCAATCAGCCCCAGCATTTT.

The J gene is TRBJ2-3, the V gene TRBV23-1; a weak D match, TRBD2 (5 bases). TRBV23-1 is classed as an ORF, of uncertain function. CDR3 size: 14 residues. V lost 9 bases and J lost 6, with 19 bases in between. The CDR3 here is CARKGLWFMDTQYF. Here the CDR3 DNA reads TGCGCCAGGAAAGGACTTTGGTTTATGGATACGCAGTATTTT.

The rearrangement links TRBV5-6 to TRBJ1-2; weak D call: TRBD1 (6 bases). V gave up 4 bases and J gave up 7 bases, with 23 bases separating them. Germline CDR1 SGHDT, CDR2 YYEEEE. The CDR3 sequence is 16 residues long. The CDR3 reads CASSPQSGAGGGGYTF. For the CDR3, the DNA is TGTGCCAGCAGCCCCCAGTCAGGGGCCGGGGGAGGTGGCTACACCTTC.

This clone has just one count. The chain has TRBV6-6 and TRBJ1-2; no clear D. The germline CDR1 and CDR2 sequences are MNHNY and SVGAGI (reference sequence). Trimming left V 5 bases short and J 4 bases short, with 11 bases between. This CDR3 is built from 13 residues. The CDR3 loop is CASSPRTAYGYTF. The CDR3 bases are TGTGCCAGCAGTCCCCGGACCGCCTATGGCTACACCTTC.

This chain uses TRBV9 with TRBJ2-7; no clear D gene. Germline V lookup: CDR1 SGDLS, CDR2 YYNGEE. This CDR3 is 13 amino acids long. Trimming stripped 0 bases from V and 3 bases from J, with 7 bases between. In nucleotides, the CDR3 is TGTGCCAGCAGCGTAGTACCCGGCTACGAGCAGTACTTC. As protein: CASSVVPGYEQYF.

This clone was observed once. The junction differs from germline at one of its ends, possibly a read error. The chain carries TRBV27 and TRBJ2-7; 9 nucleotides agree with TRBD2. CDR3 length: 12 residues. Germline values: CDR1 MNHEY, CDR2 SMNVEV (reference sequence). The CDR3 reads CASSLPSGGLLF. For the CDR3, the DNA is TGTGCCAGCAGTTTACCCAGCGGGGGGCTACTCTTC.

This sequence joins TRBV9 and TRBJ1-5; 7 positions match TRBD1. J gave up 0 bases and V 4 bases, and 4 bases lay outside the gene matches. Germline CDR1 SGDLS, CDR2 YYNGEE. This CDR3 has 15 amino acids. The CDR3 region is CASSRTGNSNQPQHF. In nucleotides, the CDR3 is TGTGCCAGCAGCAGGACAGGCAATAGCAATCAGCCCCAGCATTTT.

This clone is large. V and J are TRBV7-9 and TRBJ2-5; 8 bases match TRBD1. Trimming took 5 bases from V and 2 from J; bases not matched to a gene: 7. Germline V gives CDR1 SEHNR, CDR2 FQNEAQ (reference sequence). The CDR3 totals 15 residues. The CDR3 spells CASSRFGQGQETQYF. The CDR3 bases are TGTGCCAGCAGCCGTTTCGGACAGGGACAAGAGACCCAGTACTTC.

The CDR3 DNA reads as TGCGCCAGCAGCCACATTCAAGGGAGAGCAGCAGATACGCAGTATTTT. The encoded protein is CASSHIQGRAADTQYF. The chain carries TRBV4-3 and TRBJ2-3; D may be TRBD2 (5 bases). The CDR3 loop spans 16 amino acids. V lost 3 bases to trimming and J lost 4 bases, with 17 bases between them. Germline V gene data show CDR1 as LGHNA and CDR2 as YSLEER.